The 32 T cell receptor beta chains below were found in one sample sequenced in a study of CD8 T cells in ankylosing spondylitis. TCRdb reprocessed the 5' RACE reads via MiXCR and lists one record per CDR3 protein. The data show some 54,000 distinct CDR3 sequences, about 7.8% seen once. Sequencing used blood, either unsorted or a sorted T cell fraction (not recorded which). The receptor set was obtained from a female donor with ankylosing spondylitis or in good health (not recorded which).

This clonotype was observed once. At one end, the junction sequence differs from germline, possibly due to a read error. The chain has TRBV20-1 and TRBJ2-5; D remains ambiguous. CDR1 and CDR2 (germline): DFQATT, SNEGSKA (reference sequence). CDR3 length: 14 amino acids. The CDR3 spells CGAREAVNRETQYF. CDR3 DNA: TGCGGTGCTAGAGAGGCCGTCAACCGAGAGACCCAGTACTTC.

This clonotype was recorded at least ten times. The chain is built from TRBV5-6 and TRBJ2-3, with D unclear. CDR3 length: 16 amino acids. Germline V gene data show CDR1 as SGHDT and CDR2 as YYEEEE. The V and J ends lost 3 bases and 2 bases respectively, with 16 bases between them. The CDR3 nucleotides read TGTGCCAGCAGCTCCCTATCCGGGCTTCACACAGATACGCAGTATTTT. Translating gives CASSSLSGLHTDTQYF.

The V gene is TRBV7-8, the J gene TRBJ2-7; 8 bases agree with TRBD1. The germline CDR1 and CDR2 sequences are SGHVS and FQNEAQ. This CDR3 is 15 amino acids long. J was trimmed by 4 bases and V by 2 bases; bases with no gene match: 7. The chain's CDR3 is CASSLRSGGGYEQYF. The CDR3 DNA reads TGTGCCAGCAGCTTAAGGTCAGGGGGCGGTTACGAGCAGTACTTC. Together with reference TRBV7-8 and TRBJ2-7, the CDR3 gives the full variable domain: GAGVSQSPRYKVAKRGQDVALRCDPISGHVSLFWYQQALGQGPEFLTYFQNEAQLDKSGLPSDRFFAERPEGSVSTLKIQRTQQEDSAVYLCASSLRSGGGYEQYFGPGTRLTVT.

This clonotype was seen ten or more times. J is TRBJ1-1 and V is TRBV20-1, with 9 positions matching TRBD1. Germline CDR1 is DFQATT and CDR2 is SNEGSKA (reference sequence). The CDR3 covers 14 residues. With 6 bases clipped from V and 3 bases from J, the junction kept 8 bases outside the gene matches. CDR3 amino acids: CSAKTGTGYTEAFF. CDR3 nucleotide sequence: TGCAGTGCCAAGACCGGGACAGGGTACACTGAAGCTTTCTTT.

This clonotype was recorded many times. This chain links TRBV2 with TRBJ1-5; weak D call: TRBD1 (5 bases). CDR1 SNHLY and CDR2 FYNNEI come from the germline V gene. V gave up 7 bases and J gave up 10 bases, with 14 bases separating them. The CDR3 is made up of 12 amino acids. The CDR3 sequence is CASTSGQYPQHF. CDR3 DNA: TGTGCCAGCACCTCGGGGCAGTATCCCCAGCATTTT.

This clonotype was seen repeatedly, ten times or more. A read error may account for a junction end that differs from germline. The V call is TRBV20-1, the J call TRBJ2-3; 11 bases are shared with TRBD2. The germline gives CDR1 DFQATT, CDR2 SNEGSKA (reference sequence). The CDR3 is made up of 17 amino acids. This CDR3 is CCAQTATSGGSTDTQYF. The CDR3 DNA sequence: TGCTGTGCTCAAACCGCTACTAGCGGGGGTAGCACAGATACGCAGTATTTT.

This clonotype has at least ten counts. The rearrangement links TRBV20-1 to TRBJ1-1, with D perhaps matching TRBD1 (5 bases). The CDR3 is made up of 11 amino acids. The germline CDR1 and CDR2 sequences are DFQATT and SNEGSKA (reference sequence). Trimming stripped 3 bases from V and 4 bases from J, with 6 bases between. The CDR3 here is CSASGGTEAFF. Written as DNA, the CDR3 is TGCAGTGCTAGTGGGGGCACTGAAGCTTTCTTT.

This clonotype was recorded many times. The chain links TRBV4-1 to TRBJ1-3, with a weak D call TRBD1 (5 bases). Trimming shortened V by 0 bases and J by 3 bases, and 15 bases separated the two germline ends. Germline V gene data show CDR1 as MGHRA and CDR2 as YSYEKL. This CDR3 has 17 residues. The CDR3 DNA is TGCGCCAGCAGCCAAGATTTGCAGGGTTGGAATGGAAACACCATATATTTT. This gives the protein CASSQDLQGWNGNTIYF.

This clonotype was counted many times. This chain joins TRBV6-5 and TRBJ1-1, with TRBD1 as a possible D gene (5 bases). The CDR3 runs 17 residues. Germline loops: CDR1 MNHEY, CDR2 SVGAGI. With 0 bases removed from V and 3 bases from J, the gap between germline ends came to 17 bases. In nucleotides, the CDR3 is TGTGCCAGCAGTTACTCGTTCTCTGGGACTCTACACACTGAAGCTTTCTTT. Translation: CASSYSFSGTLHTEAFF.

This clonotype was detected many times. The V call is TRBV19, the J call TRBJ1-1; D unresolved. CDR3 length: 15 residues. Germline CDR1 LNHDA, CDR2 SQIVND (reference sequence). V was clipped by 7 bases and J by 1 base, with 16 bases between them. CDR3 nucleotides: TGTGCCAGTACTTCCCGTGGAGGAGGGAACACTGAAGCTTTCTTT. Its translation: CASTSRGGGNTEAFF.

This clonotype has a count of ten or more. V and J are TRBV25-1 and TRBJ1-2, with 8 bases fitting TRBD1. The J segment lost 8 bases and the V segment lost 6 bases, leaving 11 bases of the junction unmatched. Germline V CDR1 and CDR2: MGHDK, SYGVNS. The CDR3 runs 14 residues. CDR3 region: CASRDDRGWRGYTF. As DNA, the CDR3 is TGTGCCAGCAGAGATGACAGGGGCTGGCGGGGCTACACCTTC.

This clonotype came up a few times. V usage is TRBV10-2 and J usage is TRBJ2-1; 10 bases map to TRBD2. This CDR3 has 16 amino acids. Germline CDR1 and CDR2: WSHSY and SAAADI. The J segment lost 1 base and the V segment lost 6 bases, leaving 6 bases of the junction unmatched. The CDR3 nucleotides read TGCGCCAGCAGCTTGTCTAGCGGGGGTTCCTACAATGAGCAGTTCTTC. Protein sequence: CASSLSSGGSYNEQFF.

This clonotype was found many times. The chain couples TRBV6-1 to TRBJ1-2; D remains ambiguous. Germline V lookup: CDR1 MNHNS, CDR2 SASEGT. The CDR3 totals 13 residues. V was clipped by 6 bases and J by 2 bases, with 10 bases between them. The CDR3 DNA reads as TGTGCCAGCAGCATGCACACGAACTATGGCTACACCTTC. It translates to CASSMHTNYGYTF.

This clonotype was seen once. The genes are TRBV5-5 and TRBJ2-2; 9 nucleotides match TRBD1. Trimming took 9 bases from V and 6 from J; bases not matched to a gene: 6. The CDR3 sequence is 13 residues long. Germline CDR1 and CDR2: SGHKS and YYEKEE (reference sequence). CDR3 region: CAIGTGFPGELFF. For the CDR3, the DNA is TGTGCCATCGGGACAGGGTTCCCCGGGGAGCTGTTTTTT.

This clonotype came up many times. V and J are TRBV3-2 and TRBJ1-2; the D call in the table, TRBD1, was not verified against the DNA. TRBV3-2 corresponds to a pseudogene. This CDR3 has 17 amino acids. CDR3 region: CASSVGTVLGNDYGYTF. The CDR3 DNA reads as TGTGCCAGCAGCGTGGGGACAGTCCTGGGCAACGACTATGGCTACACCTTC.

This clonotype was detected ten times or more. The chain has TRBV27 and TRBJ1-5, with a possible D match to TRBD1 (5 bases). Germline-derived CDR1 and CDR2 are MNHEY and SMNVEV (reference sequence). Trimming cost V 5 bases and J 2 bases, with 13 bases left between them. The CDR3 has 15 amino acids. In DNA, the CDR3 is TGTGCCAGCAGTGACCAGGGAAGCGGCAATCAGCCCCAGCATTTT. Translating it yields CASSDQGSGNQPQHF.

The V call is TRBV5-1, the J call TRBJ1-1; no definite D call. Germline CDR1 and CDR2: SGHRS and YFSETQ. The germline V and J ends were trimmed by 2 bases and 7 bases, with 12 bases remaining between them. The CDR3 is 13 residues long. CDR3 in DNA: TGCGCCAGCAGCTTCGTAGGAGACAATGAAGCTTTCTTT. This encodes CASSFVGDNEAFF. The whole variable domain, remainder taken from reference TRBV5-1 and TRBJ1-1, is KAGVTQTPRYLIKTRGQQVTLSCSPISGHRSVSWYQQTPGQGLQFLFEYFSETQRNKGNFPGRFSGRQFSNSRSEMNVSTLELGDSALYLCASSFVGDNEAFFGQGTRLTVV.

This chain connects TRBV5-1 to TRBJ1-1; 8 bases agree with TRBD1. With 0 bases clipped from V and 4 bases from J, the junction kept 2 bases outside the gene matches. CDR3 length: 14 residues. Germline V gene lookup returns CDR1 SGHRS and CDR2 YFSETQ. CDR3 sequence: CASSLVQGGTEAFF. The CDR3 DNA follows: TGCGCCAGCAGCTTGGTACAGGGGGGCACTGAAGCTTTCTTT.

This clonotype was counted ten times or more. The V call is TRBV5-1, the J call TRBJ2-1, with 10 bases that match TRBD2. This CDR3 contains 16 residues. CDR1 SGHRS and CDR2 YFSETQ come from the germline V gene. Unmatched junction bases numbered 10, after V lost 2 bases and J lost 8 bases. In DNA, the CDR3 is TGCGCCAGCAGCTTCCGAAAGCGGGGGGGCCTCGATGAGCAGTTCTTC. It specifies CASSFRKRGGLDEQFF.

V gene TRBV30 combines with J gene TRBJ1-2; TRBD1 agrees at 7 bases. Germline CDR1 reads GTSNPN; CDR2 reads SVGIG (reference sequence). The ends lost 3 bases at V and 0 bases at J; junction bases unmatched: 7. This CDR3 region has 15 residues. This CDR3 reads CAWRAQGLSNYGYTF. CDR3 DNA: TGTGCCTGGAGGGCACAGGGGCTCTCTAACTATGGCTACACCTTC.

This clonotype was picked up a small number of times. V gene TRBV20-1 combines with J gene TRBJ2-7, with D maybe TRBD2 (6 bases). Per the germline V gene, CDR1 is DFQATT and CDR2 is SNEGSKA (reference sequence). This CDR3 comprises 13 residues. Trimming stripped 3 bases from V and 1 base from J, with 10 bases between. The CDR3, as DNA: TGCAGTGCTAGGGGGAGGTTATCCTACGAGCAGTACTTC. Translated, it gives CSARGRLSYEQYF.

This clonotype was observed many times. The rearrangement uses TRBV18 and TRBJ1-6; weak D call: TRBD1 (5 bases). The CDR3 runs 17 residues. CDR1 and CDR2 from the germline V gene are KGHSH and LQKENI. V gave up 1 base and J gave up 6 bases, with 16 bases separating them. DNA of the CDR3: TGTGCCAGCTCACCACTACGAGGGACCGCTGTTAATTCACCCCTCCACTTT. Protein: CASSPLRGTAVNSPLHF.

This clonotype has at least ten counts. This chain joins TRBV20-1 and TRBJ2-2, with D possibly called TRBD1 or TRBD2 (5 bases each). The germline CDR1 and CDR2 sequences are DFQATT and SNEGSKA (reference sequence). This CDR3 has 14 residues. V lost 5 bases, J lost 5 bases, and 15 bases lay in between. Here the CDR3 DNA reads TGCAGTGCTGCCGGGACGAGAAATACCGGGGAGCTGTTTTTT. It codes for CSAAGTRNTGELFF.

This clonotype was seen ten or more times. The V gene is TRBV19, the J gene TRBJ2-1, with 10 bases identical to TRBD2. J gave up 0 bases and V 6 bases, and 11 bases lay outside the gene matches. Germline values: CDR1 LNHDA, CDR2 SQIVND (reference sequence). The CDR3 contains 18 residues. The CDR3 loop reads CASSPTGAGGLSYNEQFF. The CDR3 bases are TGTGCCAGTAGCCCGACAGGAGCGGGGGGGCTCTCCTACAATGAGCAGTTCTTC.

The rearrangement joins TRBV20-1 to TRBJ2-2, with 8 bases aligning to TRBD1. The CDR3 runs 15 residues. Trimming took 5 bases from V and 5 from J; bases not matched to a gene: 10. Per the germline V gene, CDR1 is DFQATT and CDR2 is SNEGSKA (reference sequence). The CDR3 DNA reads TGCAGTGCTGTAAACAGGGGGTTGCTTACCGGGGAGCTGTTTTTT. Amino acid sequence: CSAVNRGLLTGELFF.

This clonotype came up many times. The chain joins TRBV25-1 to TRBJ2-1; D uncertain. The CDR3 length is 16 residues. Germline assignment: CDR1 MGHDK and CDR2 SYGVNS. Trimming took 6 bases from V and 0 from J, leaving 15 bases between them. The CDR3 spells CASSSQAPSSYNEQFF. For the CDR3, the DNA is TGTGCCAGCAGCTCTCAGGCTCCGAGCTCCTACAATGAGCAGTTCTTC.

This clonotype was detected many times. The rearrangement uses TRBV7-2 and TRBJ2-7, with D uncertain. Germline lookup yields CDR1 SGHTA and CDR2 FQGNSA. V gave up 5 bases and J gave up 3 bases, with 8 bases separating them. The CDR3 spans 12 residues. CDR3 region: CASSNDIYEQYF. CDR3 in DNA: TGTGCCAGCAGCAATGACATCTACGAGCAGTACTTC.

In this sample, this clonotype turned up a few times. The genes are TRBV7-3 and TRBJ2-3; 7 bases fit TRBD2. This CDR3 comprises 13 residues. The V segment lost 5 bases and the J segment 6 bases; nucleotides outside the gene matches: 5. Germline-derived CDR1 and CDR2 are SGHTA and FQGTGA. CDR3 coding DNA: TGTGCCAGCAGCAAGATGGGAGGGGATACGCAGTATTTT. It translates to CASSKMGGDTQYF.

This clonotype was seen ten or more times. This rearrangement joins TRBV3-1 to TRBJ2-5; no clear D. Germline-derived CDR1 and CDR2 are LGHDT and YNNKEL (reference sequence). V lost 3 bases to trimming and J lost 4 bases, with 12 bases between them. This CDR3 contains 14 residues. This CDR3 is CASSQTPSRETQYF. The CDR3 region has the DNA TGTGCCAGCAGCCAGACCCCCTCGAGAGAGACCCAGTACTTC.

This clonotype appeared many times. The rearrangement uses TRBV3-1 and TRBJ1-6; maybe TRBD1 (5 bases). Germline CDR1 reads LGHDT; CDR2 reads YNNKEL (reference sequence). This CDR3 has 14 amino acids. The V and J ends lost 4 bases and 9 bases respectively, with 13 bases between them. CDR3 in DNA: TGTGCCAGCAGCCCCCTGGGGCAAATTTCACCCCTCCACTTT. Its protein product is CASSPLGQISPLHF. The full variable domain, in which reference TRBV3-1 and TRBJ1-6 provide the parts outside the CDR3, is DTAVSQTPKYLVTQMGNDKSIKCEQNLGHDTMYWYKQDSKKFLKIMFSYNNKELIINETVPNRFSPKSPDKAHLNLHINSLELGDSAVYFCASSPLGQISPLHFGNGTRLTVT.

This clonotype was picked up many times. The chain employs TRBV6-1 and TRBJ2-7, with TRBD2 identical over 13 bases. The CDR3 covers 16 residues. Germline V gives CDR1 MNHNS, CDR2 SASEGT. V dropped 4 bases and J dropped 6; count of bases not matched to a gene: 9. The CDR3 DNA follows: TGTGCCAGCAGTGGCGGACTAGCGGGGGCCGGGGGCGAGCAGTACTTC. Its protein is CASSGGLAGAGGEQYF.

The CDR3 region has the DNA TGTGCCAGCAGCCGACGGGGAGGCCCCTATGGCTACACCTTC. It translates to CASSRRGGPYGYTF. V is TRBV6-5 and J is TRBJ1-2, with D unresolved. V was shortened by 6 bases and J by 4 bases, with 15 bases between the two germline ends. The CDR3 is 14 amino acids. CDR1 is MNHEY and CDR2 is SVGAGI in the germline V gene.